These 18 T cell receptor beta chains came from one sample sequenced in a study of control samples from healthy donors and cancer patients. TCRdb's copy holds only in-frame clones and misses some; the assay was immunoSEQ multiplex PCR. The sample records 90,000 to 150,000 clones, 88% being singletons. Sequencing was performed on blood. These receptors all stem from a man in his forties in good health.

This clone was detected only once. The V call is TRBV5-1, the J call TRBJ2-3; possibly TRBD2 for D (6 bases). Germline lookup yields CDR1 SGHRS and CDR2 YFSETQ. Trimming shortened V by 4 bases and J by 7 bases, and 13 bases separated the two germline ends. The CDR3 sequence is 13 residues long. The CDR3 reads CASSEAGTNTQYF. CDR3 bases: TGCGCCAGCAGCGAGGCGGGAACAAATACGCAGTATTTT.

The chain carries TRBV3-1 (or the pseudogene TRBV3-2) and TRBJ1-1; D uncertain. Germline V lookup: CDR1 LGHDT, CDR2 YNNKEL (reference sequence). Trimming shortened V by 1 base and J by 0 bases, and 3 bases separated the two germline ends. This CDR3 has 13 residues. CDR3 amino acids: CASSQVMNTEAFF. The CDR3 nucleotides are TGTGCCAGCAGCCAAGTCATGAACACTGAAGCTTTCTTT.

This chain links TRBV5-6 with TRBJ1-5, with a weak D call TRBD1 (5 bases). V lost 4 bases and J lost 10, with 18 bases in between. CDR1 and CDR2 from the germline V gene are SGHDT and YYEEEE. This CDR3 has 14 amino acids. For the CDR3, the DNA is TGTGCCAGCAGCCCTGGGACCGGGAGAGGACCCCAGCATTTT. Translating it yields CASSPGTGRGPQHF. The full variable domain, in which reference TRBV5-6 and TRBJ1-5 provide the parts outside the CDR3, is DAGVTQSPTHLIKTRGQQVTLRCSPKSGHDTVSWYQQALGQGPQFIFQYYEEEERQRGNFPDRFSGHQFPNYSSELNVNALLLGDSALYLCASSPGTGRGPQHFGDGTRLSIL.

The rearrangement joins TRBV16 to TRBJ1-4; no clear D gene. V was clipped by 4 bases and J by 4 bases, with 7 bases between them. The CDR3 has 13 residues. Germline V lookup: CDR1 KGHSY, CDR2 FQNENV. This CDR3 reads CASSLGNNEKLFF. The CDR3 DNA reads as TGTGCCAGCAGCCTTGGGAATAATGAAAAACTGTTTTTT.

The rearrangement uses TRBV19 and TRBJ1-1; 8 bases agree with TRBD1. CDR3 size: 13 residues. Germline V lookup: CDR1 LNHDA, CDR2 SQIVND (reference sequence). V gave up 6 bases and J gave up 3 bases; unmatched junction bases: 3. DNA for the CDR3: TGTGCCAGTAGCCTACAGGGGGACACTGAAGCTTTCTTT. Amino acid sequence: CASSLQGDTEAFF.

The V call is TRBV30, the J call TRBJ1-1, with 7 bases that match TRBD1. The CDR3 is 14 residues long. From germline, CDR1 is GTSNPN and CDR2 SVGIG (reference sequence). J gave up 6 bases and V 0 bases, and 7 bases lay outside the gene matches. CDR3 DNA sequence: TGTGCCTGGAGTGTGGGGACAGTAACTTCTGAAGCTTTCTTT. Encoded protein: CAWSVGTVTSEAFF.

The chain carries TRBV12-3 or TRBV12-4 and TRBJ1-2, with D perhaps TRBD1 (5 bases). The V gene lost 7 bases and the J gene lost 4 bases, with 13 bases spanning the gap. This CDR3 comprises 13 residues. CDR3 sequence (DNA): TGTGCCAGCAACCCGGGACGGAGCTATGGCTACACCTTC. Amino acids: CASNPGRSYGYTF.

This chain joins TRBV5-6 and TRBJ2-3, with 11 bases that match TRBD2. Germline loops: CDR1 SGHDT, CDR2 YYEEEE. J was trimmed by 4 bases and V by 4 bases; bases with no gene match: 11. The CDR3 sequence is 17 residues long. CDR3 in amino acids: CASSPRGTSGGADTQYF. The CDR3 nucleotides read TGTGCCAGCAGCCCCCGGGGAACTAGCGGGGGCGCAGATACGCAGTATTTT.

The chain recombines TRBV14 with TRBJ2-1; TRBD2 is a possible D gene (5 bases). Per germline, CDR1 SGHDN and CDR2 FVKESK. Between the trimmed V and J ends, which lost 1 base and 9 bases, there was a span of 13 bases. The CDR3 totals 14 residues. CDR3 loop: CASSQAGFGSEQFF. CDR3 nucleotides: TGTGCCAGCAGCCAAGCGGGGTTTGGGAGTGAGCAGTTCTTC.

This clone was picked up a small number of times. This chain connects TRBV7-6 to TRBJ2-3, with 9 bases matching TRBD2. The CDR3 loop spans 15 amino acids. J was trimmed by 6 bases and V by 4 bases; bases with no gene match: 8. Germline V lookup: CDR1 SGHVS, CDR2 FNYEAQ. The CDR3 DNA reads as TGTGCCAGCAGCTGGACTAGCGCTCCTCGGGATACGCAGTATTTT. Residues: CASSWTSAPRDTQYF.

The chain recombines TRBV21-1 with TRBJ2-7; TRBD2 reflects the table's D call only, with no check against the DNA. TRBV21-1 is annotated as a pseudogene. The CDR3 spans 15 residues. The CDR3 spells CASSKELAGDYEQYF. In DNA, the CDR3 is TGTGCCAGCAGCAAAGAACTAGCGGGGGATTACGAGCAGTACTTC.

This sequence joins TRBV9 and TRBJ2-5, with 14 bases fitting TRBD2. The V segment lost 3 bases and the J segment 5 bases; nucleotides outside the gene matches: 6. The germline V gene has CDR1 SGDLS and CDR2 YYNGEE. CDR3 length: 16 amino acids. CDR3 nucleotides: TGTGCCAGCAGCGGGACTAGCGGGGGGTACGTCGAGACCCAGTACTTC. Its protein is CASSGTSGGYVETQYF.

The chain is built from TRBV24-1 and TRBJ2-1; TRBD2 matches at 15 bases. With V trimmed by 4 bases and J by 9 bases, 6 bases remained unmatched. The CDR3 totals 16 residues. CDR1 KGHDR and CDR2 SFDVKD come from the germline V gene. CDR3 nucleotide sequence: TGTGCCACCAGTGACCCCGGACTAGCGGGGGGGATTGAGCAGTTCTTC. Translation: CATSDPGLAGGIEQFF.

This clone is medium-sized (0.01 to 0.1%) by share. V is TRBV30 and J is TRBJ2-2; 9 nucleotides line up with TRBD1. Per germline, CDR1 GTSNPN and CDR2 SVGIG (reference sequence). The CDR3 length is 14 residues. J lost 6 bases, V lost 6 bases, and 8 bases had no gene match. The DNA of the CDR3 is TGTGCCTGCAAACAGGGGGCGCATGCCGGGGAGCTGTTTTTT. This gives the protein CACKQGAHAGELFF.

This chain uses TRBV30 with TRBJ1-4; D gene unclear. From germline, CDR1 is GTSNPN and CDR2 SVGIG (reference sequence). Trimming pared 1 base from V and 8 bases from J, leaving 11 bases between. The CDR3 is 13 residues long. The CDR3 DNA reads TGTGCCTGGAGTGCGGGTCTTGGCGAAAAACTGTTTTTT. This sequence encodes CAWSAGLGEKLFF. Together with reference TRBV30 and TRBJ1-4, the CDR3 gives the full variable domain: SQTIHQWPATLVQPVGSPLSLECTVEGTSNPNLYWYRQAAGRGLQLLFYSVGIGQISSEVPQNLSASRPQDRQFILSSKKLLLSDSGFYLCAWSAGLGEKLFFGSGTQLSVL.

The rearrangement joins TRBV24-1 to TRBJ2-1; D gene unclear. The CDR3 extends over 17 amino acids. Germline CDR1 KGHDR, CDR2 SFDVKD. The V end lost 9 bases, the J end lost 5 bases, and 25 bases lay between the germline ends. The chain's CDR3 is CATSSLVVPGFHNEQFF. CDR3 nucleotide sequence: TGTGCCACCTCGTCCCTAGTGGTTCCCGGATTCCACAATGAGCAGTTCTTC.

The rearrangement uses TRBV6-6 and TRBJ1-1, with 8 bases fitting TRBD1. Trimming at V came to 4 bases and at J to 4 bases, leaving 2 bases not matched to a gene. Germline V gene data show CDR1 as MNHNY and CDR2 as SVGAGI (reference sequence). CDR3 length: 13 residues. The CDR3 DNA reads TGTGCCAGCAGTTTTACAGGGGGCACTGAAGCTTTCTTT. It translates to CASSFTGGTEAFF.

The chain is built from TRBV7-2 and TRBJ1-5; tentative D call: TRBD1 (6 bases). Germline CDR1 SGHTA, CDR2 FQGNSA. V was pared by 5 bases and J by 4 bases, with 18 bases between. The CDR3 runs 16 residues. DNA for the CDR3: TGTGCCAGCAGCAAAAACCCGGGGGGCGTGAATCAGCCCCAGCATTTT. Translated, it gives CASSKNPGGVNQPQHF.